A single sample is the source of the 22 T cell receptor beta chains below, sequenced in a study of T-cell reconstitution after alpha-beta-depleted transplantation in children. Preparation of the TCRbeta library was carried out with unique molecular identifiers. TCRdb called the PCR reads again in MiXCR, with one record for every CDR3 protein. The sample lists approximately 220,000 distinct CDR3 sequences, around a sixth seen once, with around 44% in the top ten. The sequencing used PBMCs, mostly from graft donor cells, collected 360 days after TCRalphabeta/CD19-depleted stem cell transplant. The receptors derive from a male patient aged 2 to 9 who had a stem cell transplant for acute lymphoblastic leukemia, so the T cells may come from the graft donor.

This clonotype was picked up a small number of times. The chain links TRBV5-1 to TRBJ2-2; D not certain. V gave up 3 bases and J gave up 3 bases, with 12 bases separating them. The CDR3 is 15 amino acids. From germline, CDR1 is SGHRS and CDR2 YFSETQ. The DNA of the CDR3 is TGCGCCAGCAGCTCCCCCCGGGTGGACACCGGGGAGCTGTTTTTT. It is translated as CASSSPRVDTGELFF.

The gene calls are TRBV28 and TRBJ2-7; D may be TRBD2 (7 bases). The CDR3 consists of 14 residues. Trimming removed 5 bases from V and 5 bases from J, with 16 bases in between. Looked up from germline, CDR1 is MDHEN and CDR2 is SYDVKM. CDR3 coding DNA: TGTGCCAGCAGTCCCCTTCAGGGGAGGGACGAGCAGTACTTC. Amino acid sequence: CASSPLQGRDEQYF.

The CDR3 coding sequence is TGCGCCAGCAGCTTGGACGGTCTCGAGGTCGGGACCCAGTACTTC. Amino acids: CASSLDGLEVGTQYF. V is TRBV5-1 and J is TRBJ2-5, with D unclear. Germline CDR1 reads SGHRS; CDR2 reads YFSETQ. V lost 0 bases and J 7 bases, leaving 16 bases between the germline ends. The CDR3 contains 15 residues.

The J gene is TRBJ2-1, the V gene TRBV5-5, with TRBD2 identical over 11 bases. In germline, CDR1 is SGHKS, CDR2 YYEKEE (reference sequence). V shed 2 bases and J 5 bases; nucleotides not matched to a gene: 0. The CDR3 extends over 14 amino acids. This chain's CDR3 is CASSFSGGDNEQFF. The CDR3 DNA is TGTGCCAGCAGCTTTAGCGGGGGGGACAATGAGCAGTTCTTC.

This clonotype was observed a few times. The CDR3 DNA reads TGTGCCAGCAGTTACCAATTTGAACCGGGGCGACAGTACTTC. It translates to CASSYQFEPGRQYF. The chain recombines TRBV6-2 or TRBV6-3 with TRBJ2-7; D tentatively reads TRBD1 or TRBD2 (5 bases each). The CDR3 is made up of 14 amino acids. CDR1 and CDR2 (germline): MNHEY, SVGEGT. V dropped 2 bases and J dropped 10 bases, with 18 bases sitting between them.

This clonotype was counted between two and nine times. The rearrangement links TRBV27 to TRBJ1-2; D unclear. There are 13 residues in the CDR3. Germline V gives CDR1 MNHEY, CDR2 SMNVEV (reference sequence). Trimming cost V 2 bases and J 2 bases, with 6 bases left between them. The CDR3 coding sequence is TGTGCCAGCAGTTTAGCTGCAAACTATGGCTACACCTTC. It encodes CASSLAANYGYTF.

This chain links TRBV12-3 or TRBV12-4 with TRBJ2-7; D is perhaps TRBD1 (5 bases). The CDR3 is made up of 13 amino acids. V was clipped by 6 bases and J by 4 bases, with 13 bases between them. The CDR3 region has the DNA TGTGCCAGCAGCACGCAGGGAACGTACGAGCAGTACTTC. As protein: CASSTQGTYEQYF.

This clonotype was counted a few times. The CDR3 sequence is CASSSPDGAGNTIYF. The CDR3 region has the DNA TGTGCCAGCAGTAGCCCCGACGGAGCCGGAAACACCATATATTTT. This sequence joins TRBV25-1 and TRBJ1-3; D not resolved. Germline CDR1 reads MGHDK; CDR2 reads SYGVNS. This CDR3 is 15 amino acids long. Between the trimmed V and J ends, which lost 5 bases and 4 bases, there was a span of 15 bases.

V is TRBV7-9 and J is TRBJ2-5, with unresolved D. The germline CDR1 and CDR2 sequences are SEHNR and FQNEAQ (reference sequence). V was shortened by 0 bases and J by 3 bases, with 5 bases between the two germline ends. The CDR3 is made up of 13 amino acids. The CDR3 region is CASSLARKETQYF. DNA for the CDR3: TGTGCCAGCAGCTTAGCTCGGAAAGAGACCCAGTACTTC.

The genes are TRBV7-9 and TRBJ2-7; D unresolved. The CDR3 has 13 residues. CDR1 is SEHNR, CDR2 FQNEAQ, per germline (reference sequence). Between the trimmed V and J ends, which lost 2 bases and 4 bases, there was a span of 9 bases. As DNA, the CDR3 is TGTGCCAGCAGCTTACACAGCAAATACGAGCAGTACTTC. Protein sequence: CASSLHSKYEQYF.

This clonotype was seen a few times. V usage is TRBV29-1 and J usage is TRBJ2-1, with D maybe TRBD1 (5 bases). Germline V CDR1 and CDR2: SQVTM, ANQGSEA. Trimming pared 1 base from V and 8 bases from J, leaving 21 bases between. This CDR3 is built from 16 residues. The CDR3 DNA reads TGCAGCGTTGAAGTTAGGGGCAGGGTAACTGTTTATGAGCAGTTCTTC. As protein: CSVEVRGRVTVYEQFF.

This chain links TRBV6-2 or TRBV6-3 with TRBJ2-7; 8 nucleotides align to TRBD2. Losses at the gene ends were 0 bases for V and 2 bases for J; bases not matched to a gene: 6. CDR1 MNHEY and CDR2 SVGEGT come from the germline V gene. The CDR3 extends over 16 amino acids. The CDR3 is CASSYSILAATYEQYF. DNA of the CDR3: TGTGCCAGCAGTTACTCGATACTAGCGGCGACCTACGAGCAGTACTTC.

V gene TRBV12-3 or TRBV12-4 combines with J gene TRBJ1-2; D perhaps matches TRBD1 (5 bases). This CDR3 is 15 amino acids long. V lost 5 bases, J lost 8 bases, and 21 bases lay in between. The chain's CDR3 is CASSPSRGIRYGYTF. The CDR3 DNA is TGTGCCAGCAGTCCCTCGCGGGGGATAAGATACGGCTACACCTTC.

The sample holds many counts of this clonotype. J is TRBJ2-7 and V is TRBV20-1; 8 bases map to TRBD1. This CDR3 is built from 14 residues. Germline V CDR1 and CDR2: DFQATT, SNEGSKA (reference sequence). V dropped 4 bases and J dropped 4; count of bases not matched to a gene: 9. The DNA of the CDR3 is TGCAGTGCTAAGTCCCGGGACAGGTCGTACGAGCAGTACTTC. Amino acids: CSAKSRDRSYEQYF.

The rearrangement links TRBV5-1 to TRBJ2-2, with D tentatively TRBD1 (6 bases). V lost 1 base, J lost 0 bases, and 13 bases lay in between. Germline CDR1 is SGHRS and CDR2 is YFSETQ. The CDR3 contains 17 residues. CDR3 in amino acids: CASSLRTDTANTGELFF. In DNA form, the CDR3 reads TGCGCCAGCAGCTTGAGGACAGATACCGCGAACACCGGGGAGCTGTTTTTT.

This clonotype showed up just a few times. The J gene is TRBJ2-7, the V gene TRBV5-1; tentative D call: TRBD1 (5 bases). CDR1 SGHRS and CDR2 YFSETQ come from the germline V gene. This CDR3 has 15 residues. V was shortened by 4 bases and J by 0 bases, with 14 bases between the two germline ends. The CDR3 reads CASSQAGKPSYEQYF. Here the CDR3 DNA reads TGCGCCAGCAGCCAAGCAGGGAAGCCCTCCTACGAGCAGTACTTC.

This clonotype was seen a handful of times. The genes are TRBV11-2 and TRBJ2-3, with 12 bases matching TRBD2. The germline gives CDR1 SGHAT, CDR2 FQNNGV. V was clipped by 0 bases and J by 7 bases; unmatched bases: 11. The CDR3 is 18 amino acids. The CDR3, as DNA: TGTGCCAGCAGCTTAGATAGTTCTAGCGGGGGGGCCGAGTATACGCAGTATTTT. Protein sequence: CASSLDSSSGGAEYTQYF.

The V and J genes are TRBV20-1 and TRBJ1-5; TRBD1 aligns across 10 bases. In germline, CDR1 is DFQATT, CDR2 SNEGSKA (reference sequence). This CDR3 is 15 amino acids long. Trimming at V came to 0 bases and at J to 4 bases, leaving 3 bases not matched to a gene. CDR3 sequence reads: CSAREGQGRNQPQHF. Here the CDR3 DNA reads TGCAGTGCTAGAGAGGGACAGGGGAGGAATCAGCCCCAGCATTTT.

Details on this clonotype: Given a much more abundant clone one base away, this may be a read error. The rearrangement joins TRBV27 to TRBJ2-7; 8 bases fit TRBD1. Germline assignment: CDR1 MNHEY and CDR2 SMNVEV (reference sequence). The CDR3 has 13 residues. In DNA, the CDR3 is TGTGCCAGCAGTTCGACAGGGGCAGGTGAGCACTACTTC. Its translation is CASSSTGAGEHYF.

This clonotype has only a few counts. This chain uses TRBV27 with TRBJ1-4; D remains ambiguous. Trimming left V 6 bases short and J 0 bases short, with 14 bases between. The CDR3 is 16 residues long. Germline V gives CDR1 MNHEY, CDR2 SMNVEV (reference sequence). For the CDR3, the DNA is TGTGCCAGCAGGGTAAAACCTGAATCAACTAATGAAAAACTGTTTTTT. Residues: CASRVKPESTNEKLFF.

The chain links TRBV11-1 to TRBJ2-3; 7 bases fit TRBD1. V shed 5 bases and J 7 bases; nucleotides not matched to a gene: 9. CDR1 is SGHAT and CDR2 is FQDESV in the germline V gene (reference sequence). The CDR3 is 14 residues long. CDR3 region: CASSPRTGLYTQYF. For the CDR3, the DNA is TGTGCCAGCAGCCCCCGGACAGGTTTGTATACGCAGTATTTT.

This clonotype was recorded a few times. The chain combines TRBV6-1 with TRBJ1-2; a weak D match, TRBD1 (5 bases). With 10 bases removed from V and 7 bases from J, the gap between germline ends came to 22 bases. CDR3 length equals 14 residues. Germline V gives CDR1 MNHNS, CDR2 SASEGT. CDR3 region: CATKEGSGWFGYTF. DNA for the CDR3: TGTGCCACAAAAGAGGGGTCCGGGTGGTTTGGCTACACCTTC.